The sequence of this TCR beta chain was determined in a study of CD8 T cells in ankylosing spondylitis (dated by TCRdb to the late 2010s). Notes on the research overall: To find TCR variants linked to disease, the study profiled T cell receptor beta repertoires in ankylosing spondylitis patients and healthy donors. Samples of peripheral blood were taken, and for ankylosing spondylitis patients, synovial fluid was collected as well. The whole study cohort included over a hundred healthy donors and around 24 ankylosing spondylitis patients.

This sample was sequenced with an Illumina HiSeq 2500. Quantitative 5'-RACE with molecular barcodes was used to prepare TCR beta libraries. As for the authors' bioinformatics: Disease-linked TCR variants were identified with a new computational method built on a probabilistic model of VDJ rearrangement. TCRdb reprocessed the public reads (quality trimming at Q25 with fastp, clone calling with MiXCR) and kept in-frame beta chains. For every CDR3 protein sequence, its rows merge into one entry that carries the most common genes and DNA. TCRdb, not the authors, supplied the V and J calls. This sample lists just under 350,000 distinct CDR3 sequences; about 14% were detected once. Together, the top ten hold about 1% of the sample. A distance of 7 bases separates the germline ends of V and J, which lose 1 base and 1 base respectively. The germline V gene provides CDR1 SGHDN and CDR2 FVKESK. The CDR3 holds 14 amino acids from the cysteine to the phenylalanine. Only CDR3 DNA remains: 42 bases, in frame from the first base.

The research as a whole found: Blood from ankylosing spondylitis patients appeared to be characterized by a TCR beta motif made up of under 10 highly homologous amino acid variants. Significant enrichment of the disease-linked clones was reported in matched synovial fluid samples from ankylosing spondylitis patients. The disease-linked clones showed a CD8+ phenotype and occurred at relatively low frequencies in peripheral blood. Some of the motif variants had been reported before in the synovial fluid and blood of reactive arthritis patients, a finding that suggests common disease-initiation mechanisms.

This clonotype appeared a few times. This clone's antigen is unknown. No much larger clonotype is one base removed from it; base qualities were not supplied. This clonotype originated in a male donor with ankylosing spondylitis or in good health (not recorded which). Recombination connected TRBV14 to TRBJ1-1, with an unclear D gene assignment. The sequenced sample consisted of blood, either unsorted or a sorted T cell fraction (not recorded which). The nucleotide sequence reads as follows: TGTGCCAGCAGCCAAGTCGGACGGAACACTGAAGCTTTCTTT. Protein translation: CASSQVGRNTEAFF.